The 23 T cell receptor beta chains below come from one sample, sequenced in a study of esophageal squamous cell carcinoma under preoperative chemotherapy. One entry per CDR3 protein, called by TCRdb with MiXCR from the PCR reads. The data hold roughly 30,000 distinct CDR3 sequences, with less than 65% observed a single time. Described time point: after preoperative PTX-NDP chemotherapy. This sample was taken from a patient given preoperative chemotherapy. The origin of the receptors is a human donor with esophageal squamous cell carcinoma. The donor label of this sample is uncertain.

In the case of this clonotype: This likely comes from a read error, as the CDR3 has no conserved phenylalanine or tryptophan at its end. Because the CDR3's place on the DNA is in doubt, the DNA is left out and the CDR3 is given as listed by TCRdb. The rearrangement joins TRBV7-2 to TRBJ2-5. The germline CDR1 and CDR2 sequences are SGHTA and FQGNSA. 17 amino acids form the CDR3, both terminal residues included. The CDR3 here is CASSLAGAAGGQATQYS.

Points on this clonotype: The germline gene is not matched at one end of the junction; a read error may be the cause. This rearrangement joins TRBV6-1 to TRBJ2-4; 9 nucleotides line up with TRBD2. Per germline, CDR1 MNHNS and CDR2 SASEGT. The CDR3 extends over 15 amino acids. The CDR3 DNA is TGTGCCCGCAGCCCGGGGACTAGCCCTACAGACACGCAGTATTTC. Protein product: CARSPGTSPTDTQYF.

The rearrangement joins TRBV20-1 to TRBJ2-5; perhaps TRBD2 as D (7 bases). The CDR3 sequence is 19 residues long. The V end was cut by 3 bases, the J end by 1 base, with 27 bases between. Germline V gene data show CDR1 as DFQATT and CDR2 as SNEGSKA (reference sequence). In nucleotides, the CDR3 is TGCAGTGCTAGCCAGGATGGCGGGGGCGATTTAGGGCCCCAAGAGACCCAGTACTTC. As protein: CSASQDGGGDLGPQETQYF.

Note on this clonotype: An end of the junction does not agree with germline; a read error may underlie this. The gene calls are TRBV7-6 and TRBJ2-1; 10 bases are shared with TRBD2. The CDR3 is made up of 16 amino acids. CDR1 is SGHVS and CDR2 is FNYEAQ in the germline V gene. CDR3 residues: CASRHTSGAAVGEQFF. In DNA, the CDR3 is TGTGCCAGCAGACATACTAGCGGGGCGGCCGTCGGGGAGCAGTTTTTT.

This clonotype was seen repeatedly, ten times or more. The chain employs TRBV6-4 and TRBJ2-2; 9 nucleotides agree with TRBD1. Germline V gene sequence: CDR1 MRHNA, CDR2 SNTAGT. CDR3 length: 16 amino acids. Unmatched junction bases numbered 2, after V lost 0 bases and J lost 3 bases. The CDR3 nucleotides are TGTGCCAGCAGTGACTCGACAGGGGGAGACACCGGGGAGCTGTTTTTT. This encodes CASSDSTGGDTGELFF.

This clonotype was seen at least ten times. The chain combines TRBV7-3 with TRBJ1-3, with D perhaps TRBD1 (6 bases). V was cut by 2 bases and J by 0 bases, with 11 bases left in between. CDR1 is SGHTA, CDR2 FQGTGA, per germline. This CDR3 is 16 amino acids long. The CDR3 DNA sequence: TGTGCCAGCAGCTTACCGGACAGACCCTCTGGAAACACCATATATTTT. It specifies CASSLPDRPSGNTIYF.

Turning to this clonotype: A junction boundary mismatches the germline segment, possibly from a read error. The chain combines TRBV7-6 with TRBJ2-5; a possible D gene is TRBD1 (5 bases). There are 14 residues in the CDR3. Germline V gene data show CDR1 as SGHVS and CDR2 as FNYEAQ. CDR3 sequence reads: CASGLPLGPESQYF. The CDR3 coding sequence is TGTGCCAGCGGCTTACCTCTGGGGCCAGAGTCCCAGTACTTC.

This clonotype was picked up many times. In nucleotides, the CDR3 is TGTGCCAGCAGCTCGCACCAGTTACAGGGTACCAATCAGCCCCAGCATTTT. This translates into CASSSHQLQGTNQPQHF. The V gene is TRBV7-8, the J gene TRBJ1-5, with a weak D call TRBD1 (6 bases). Trimming cost V 4 bases and J 3 bases, with 19 bases left between them. Germline CDR1 SGHVS, CDR2 FQNEAQ. The CDR3 totals 17 residues.

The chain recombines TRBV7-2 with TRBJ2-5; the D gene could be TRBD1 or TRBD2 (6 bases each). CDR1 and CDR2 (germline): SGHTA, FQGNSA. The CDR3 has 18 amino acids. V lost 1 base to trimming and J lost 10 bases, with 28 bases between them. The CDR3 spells CASSLEGTGGSDKDIQYF. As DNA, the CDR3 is TGTGCCAGCAGCTTAGAGGGCACCGGGGGCAGTGACAAAGACATCCAGTACTTC.

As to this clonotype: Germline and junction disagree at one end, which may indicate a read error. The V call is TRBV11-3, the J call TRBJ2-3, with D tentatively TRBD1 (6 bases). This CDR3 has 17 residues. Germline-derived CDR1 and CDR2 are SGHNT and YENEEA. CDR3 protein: CASSLEAGTRNVDTQYF. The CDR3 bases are TGTGCCAGCAGCTTGGAGGCCGGGACACGGAATGTAGATACGCAGTATTTC. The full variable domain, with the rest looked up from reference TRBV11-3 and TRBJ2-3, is EAGVVQSPRYKIIEKKQPVAFWCNPISGHNTLYWYLQNLGQGPELLIRYENEEAVDDSQLPKDRFSAERLKGVDSTLKIQPAELGDSAVYLCASSLEAGTRNVDTQYFGPGTRLTVL.

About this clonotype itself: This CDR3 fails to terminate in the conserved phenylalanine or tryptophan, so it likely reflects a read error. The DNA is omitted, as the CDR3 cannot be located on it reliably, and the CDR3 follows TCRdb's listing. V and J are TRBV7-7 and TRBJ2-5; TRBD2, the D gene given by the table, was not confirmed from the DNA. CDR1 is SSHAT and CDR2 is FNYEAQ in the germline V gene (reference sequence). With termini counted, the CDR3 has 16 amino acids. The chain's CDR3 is CASSSLAGGLATTQHS.

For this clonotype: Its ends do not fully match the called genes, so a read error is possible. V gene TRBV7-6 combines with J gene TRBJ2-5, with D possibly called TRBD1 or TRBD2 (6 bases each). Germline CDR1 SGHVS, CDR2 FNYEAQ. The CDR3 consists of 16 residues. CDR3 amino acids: CASGGHGGSGRETQYF. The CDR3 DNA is TGTGCCAGCGGGGGGCACGGAGGTAGTGGCCGAGAGACGCAGTACTTC.

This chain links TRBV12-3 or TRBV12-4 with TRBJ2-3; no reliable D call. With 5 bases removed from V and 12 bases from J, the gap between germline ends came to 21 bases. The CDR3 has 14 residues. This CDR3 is CASSGSPTPETQYF. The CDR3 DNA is TGTGCCAGCAGTGGAAGCCCGACACCCGAGACCCAGTATTTT.

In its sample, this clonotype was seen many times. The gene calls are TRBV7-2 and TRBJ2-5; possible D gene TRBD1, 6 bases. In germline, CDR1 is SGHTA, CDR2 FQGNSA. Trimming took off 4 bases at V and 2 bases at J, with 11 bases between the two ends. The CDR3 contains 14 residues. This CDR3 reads CASSYQTGQETQYF. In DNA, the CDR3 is TGTGCCAGCAGCTACCAGACAGGACAAGAGACCCAGTACTTC.

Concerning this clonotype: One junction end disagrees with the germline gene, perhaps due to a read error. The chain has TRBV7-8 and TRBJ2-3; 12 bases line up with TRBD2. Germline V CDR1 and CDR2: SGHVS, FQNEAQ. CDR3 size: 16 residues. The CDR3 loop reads CASSNLAGGPHDTQYF. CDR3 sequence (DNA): TGTGCCAGCAGCAACCTAGCGGGGGGGCCCCATGATACCCAGTATTTC. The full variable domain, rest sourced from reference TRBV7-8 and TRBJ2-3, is GAGVSQSPRYKVAKRGQDVALRCDPISGHVSLFWYQQALGQGPEFLTYFQNEAQLDKSGLPSDRFFAERPEGSVSTLKIQRTQQEDSAVYLCASSNLAGGPHDTQYFGPGTRLTVL.

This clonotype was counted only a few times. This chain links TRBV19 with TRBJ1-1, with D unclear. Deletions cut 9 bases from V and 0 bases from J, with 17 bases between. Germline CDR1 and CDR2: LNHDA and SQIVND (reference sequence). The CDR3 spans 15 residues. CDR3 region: CASTPTRLLNTEAFF. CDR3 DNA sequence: TGTGCCAGCACCCCCACACGGCTATTGAACACTGAAGCTTTCTTT.

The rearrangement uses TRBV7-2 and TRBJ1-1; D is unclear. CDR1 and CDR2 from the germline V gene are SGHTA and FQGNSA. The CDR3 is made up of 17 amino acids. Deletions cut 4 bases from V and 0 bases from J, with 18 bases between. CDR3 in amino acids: CASSSTRLRALNTEAFF. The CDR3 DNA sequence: TGTGCCAGCAGCTCCACACGTCTGCGTGCCCTGAACACTGAAGCTTTCTTT.

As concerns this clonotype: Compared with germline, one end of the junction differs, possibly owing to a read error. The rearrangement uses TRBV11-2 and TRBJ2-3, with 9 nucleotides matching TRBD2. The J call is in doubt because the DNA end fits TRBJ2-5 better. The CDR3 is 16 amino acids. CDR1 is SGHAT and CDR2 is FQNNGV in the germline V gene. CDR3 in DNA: TGTGCCAGCAGCTTAGGAGCGGGGGGTGTCCAAGATACCCAGTACTTC. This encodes CASSLGAGGVQDTQYF.

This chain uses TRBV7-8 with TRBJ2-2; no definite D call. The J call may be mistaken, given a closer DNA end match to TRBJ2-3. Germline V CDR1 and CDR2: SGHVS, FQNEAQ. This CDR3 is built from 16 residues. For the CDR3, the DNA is TGTGCCAGCAGCTTACGAGTGACCCCGAACACAGATACGCAGTATTTT. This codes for CASSLRVTPNTDTQYF.

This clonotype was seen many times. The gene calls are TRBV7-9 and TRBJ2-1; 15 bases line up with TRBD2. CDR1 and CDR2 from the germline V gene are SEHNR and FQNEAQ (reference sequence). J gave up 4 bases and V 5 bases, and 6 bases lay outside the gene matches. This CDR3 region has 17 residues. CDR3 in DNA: TGTGCCAGCAGCCCCAGGACTAGCGGGGGGGCATACAATGAGCAGTTCTTC. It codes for CASSPRTSGGAYNEQFF.

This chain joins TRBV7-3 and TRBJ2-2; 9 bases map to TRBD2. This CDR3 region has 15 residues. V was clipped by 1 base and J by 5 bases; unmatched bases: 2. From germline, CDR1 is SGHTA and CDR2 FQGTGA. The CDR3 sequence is CASSLSLAGTGELFF. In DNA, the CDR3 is TGTGCCAGCAGCTTAAGTCTAGCGGGAACCGGGGAGCTGTTTTTT.

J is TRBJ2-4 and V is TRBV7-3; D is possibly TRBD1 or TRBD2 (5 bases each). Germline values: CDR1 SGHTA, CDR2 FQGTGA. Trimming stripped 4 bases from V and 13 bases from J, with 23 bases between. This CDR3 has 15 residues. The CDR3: CASSSGLRGKNTQYF. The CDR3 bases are TGTGCCAGCAGCTCGGGGCTGCGAGGCAAAAACACGCAGTACTTC.

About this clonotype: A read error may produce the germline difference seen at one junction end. CDR3 amino acids: CASSLSGGAGEIQSF. The CDR3 DNA follows: TGTGCCAGCAGTTTGAGCGGGGGGGCCGGCGAGATCCAGTCCTTC. The V call is TRBV7-2, the J call TRBJ2-5; 10 nucleotides match TRBD2. Germline CDR1 is SGHTA and CDR2 is FQGNSA. This CDR3 contains 15 residues.